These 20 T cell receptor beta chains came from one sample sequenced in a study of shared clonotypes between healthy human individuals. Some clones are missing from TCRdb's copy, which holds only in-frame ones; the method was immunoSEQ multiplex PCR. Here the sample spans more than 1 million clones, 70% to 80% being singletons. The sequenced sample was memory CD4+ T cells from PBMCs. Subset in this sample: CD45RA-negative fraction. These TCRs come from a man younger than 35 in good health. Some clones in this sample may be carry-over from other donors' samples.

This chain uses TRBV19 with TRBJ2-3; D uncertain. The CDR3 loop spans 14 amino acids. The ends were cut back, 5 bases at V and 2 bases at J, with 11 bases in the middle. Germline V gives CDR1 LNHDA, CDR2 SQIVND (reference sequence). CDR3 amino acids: CASSFLDPTDTQYF. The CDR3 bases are TGTGCCAGTAGTTTCCTGGATCCCACAGATACGCAGTATTTT.

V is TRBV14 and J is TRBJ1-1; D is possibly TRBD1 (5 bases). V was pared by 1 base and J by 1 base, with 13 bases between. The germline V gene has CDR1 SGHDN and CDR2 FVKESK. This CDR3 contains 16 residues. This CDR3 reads CASSQVGGIWNTEAFF. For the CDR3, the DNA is TGTGCCAGCAGCCAAGTTGGGGGAATCTGGAACACTGAAGCTTTCTTT.

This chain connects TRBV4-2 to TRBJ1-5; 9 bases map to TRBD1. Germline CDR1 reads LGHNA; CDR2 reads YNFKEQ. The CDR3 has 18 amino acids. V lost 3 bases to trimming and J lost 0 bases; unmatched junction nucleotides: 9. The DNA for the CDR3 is TGTGCCAGCAGCCAGGGACAGGGAATGGCGTATAGCAATCAGCCCCAGCATTTT. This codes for CASSQGQGMAYSNQPQHF.

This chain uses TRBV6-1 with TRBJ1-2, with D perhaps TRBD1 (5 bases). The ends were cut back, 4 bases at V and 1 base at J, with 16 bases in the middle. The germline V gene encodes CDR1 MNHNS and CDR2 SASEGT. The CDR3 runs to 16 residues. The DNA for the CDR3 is TGTGCCAGCAGTGGTAATTCGGGACGTTTTAACTATGGCTACACCTTC. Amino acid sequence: CASSGNSGRFNYGYTF.

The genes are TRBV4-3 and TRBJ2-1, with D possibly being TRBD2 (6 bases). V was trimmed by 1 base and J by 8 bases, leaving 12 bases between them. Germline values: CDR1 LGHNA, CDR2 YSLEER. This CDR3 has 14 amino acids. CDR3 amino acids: CASSQVGGYHEQFF. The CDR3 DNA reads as TGCGCCAGCAGCCAAGTCGGGGGATACCATGAGCAGTTCTTC.

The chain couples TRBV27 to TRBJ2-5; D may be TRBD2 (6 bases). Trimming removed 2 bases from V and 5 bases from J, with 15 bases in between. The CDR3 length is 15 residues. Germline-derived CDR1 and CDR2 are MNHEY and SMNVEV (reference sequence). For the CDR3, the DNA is TGTGCCAGCAGTTTAGGCGGGAAAGGGTGGGAGACCCAGTACTTC. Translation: CASSLGGKGWETQYF.

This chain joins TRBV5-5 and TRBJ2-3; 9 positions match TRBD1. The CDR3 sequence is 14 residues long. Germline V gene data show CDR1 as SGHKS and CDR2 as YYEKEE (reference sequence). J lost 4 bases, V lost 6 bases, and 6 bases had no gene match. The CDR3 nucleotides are TGTGCCAGCAACCAACAGGGGGCCTCAGATACGCAGTATTTT. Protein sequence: CASNQQGASDTQYF.

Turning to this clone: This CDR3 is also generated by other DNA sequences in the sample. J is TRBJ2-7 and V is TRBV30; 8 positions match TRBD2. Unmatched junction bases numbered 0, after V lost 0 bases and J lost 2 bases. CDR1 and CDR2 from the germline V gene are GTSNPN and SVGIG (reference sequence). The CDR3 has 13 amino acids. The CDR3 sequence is CAWSVAGAYEQYF. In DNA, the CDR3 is TGTGCCTGGAGTGTAGCGGGGGCCTACGAGCAGTACTTC.

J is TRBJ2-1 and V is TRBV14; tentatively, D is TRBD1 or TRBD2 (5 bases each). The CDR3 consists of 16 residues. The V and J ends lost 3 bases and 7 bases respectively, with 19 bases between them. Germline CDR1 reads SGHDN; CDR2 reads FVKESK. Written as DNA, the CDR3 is TGTGCCAGCAGCCATAGAGTGGGACGGGGCTCGAATGAGCAGTTCTTC. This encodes CASSHRVGRGSNEQFF.

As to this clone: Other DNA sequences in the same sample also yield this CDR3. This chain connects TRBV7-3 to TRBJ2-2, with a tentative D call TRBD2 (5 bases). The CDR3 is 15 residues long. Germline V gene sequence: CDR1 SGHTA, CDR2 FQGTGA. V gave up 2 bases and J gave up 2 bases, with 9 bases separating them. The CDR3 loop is CASSLGLANTGELFF. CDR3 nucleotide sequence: TGTGCCAGCAGCTTAGGGCTAGCAAACACCGGGGAGCTGTTTTTT.

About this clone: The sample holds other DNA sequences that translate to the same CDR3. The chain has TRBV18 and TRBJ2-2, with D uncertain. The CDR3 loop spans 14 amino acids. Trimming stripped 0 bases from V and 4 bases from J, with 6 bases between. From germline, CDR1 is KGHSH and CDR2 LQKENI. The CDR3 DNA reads TGTGCCAGCTCACCACCGTCCCGCACCGGGGAGCTGTTTTTT. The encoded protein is CASSPPSRTGELFF. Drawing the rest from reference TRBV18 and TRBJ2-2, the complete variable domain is NAGVMQNPRHLVRRRGQEARLRCSPMKGHSHVYWYRQLPEEGLKFMVYLQKENIIDESGMPKERFSAEFPKEGPSILRIQQVVRGDSAAYFCASSPPSRTGELFFGEGSRLTVL.

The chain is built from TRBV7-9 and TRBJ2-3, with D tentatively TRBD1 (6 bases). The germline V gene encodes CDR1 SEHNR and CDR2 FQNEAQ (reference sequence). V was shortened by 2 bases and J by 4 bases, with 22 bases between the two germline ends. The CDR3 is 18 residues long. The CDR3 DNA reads TGTGCCAGCAGCTTAAGTGTTAGACGGAGCAGGGGCCCAGATACGCAGTATTTT. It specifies CASSLSVRRSRGPDTQYF.

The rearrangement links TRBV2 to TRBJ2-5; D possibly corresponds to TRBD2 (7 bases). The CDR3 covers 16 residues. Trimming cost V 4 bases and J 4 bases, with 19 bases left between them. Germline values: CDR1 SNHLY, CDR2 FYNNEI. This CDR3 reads CASSGGGNRVVETQYF. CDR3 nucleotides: TGTGCCAGCAGTGGGGGAGGGAACAGGGTAGTAGAGACCCAGTACTTC.

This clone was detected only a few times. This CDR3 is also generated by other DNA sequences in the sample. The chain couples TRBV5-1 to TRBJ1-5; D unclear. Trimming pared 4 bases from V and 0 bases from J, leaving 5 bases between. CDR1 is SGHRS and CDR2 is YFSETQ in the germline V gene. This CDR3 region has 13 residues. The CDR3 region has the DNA TGCGCCAGCAGCGCAGATAGCAATCAGCCCCAGCATTTT. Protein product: CASSADSNQPQHF.

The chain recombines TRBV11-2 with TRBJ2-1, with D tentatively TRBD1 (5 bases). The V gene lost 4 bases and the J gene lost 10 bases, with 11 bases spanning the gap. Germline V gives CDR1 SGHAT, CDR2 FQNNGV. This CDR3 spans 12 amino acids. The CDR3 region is CASSSPQGEQFF. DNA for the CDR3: TGTGCCAGCAGCTCCCCGCAGGGCGAGCAGTTCTTC.

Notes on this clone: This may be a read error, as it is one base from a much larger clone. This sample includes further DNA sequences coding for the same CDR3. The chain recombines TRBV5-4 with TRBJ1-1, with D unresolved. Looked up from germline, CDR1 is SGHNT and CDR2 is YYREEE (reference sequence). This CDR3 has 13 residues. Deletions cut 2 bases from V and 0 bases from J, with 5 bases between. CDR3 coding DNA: TGTGCCAGCAGCTTACAGCTGAACACTGAAGCTTTCTTT. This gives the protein CASSLQLNTEAFF.

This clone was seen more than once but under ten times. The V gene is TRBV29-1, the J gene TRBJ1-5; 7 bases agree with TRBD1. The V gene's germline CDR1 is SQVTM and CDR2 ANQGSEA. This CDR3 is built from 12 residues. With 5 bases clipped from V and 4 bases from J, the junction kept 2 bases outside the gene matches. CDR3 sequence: CSVSGQNQPQHF. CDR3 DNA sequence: TGCAGCGTTTCGGGACAGAATCAGCCCCAGCATTTT.

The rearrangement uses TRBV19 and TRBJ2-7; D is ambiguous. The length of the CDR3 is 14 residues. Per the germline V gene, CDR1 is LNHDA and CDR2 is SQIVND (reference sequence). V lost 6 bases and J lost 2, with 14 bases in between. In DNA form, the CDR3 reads TGTGCCAGTAGACCTAGACCCCATACCTACGAGCAGTACTTC. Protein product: CASRPRPHTYEQYF.

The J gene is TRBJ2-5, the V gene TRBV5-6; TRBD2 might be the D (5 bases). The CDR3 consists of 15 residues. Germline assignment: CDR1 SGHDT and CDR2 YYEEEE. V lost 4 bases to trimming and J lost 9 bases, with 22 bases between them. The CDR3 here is CASSRTQQLAGAQYF. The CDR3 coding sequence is TGTGCCAGCAGCCGGACTCAACAGCTGGCTGGGGCCCAGTACTTC. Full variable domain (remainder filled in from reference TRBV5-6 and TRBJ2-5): DAGVTQSPTHLIKTRGQQVTLRCSPKSGHDTVSWYQQALGQGPQFIFQYYEEEERQRGNFPDRFSGHQFPNYSSELNVNALLLGDSALYLCASSRTQQLAGAQYFGPGTRLLVL.

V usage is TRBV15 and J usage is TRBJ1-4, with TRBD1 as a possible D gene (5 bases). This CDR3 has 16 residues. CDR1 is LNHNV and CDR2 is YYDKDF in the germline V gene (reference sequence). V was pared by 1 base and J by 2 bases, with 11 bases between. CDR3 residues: CATSRGGTATNEKLFF. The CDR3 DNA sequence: TGTGCCACCAGCAGAGGCGGGACCGCGACTAATGAAAAACTGTTTTTT.